This T cell receptor (beta chain) appears in the sequencing data of a study of cytotoxic CD8 clonotypes in ibrutinib-treated CLL. Study-level background: The average sample held approximately 260,000 productive templates and 96,000 or so productive rearrangements. General study results and limits: Baseline levels were approached again at progression, after clonality had risen at ibrutinib response. At baseline, clonality was higher than in age-matched healthy donors and correlated with CD8+ counts. Contraction or stability on treatment was seen for public clonotypes, which were uncommon.

A note on this clone: Antigen specificity is unknown.

The germline V gene has CDR1 LNHDA and CDR2 SQIVND (reference sequence). Trimming cost V 3 bases and J 7 bases, with 10 bases left between them. The CDR3 extends over 13 amino acids. Sequenced by immunoSEQ multiplex PCR; TCRdb stores in-frame clones only, minus some. The sample carries around 91,000 clones, about 86% recorded once. The receptor's source is a human donor with chronic lymphocytic leukemia. This sample comprised PBMCs, obtained before ibrutinib treatment. This chain uses TRBV19 with TRBJ1-5; a possible D gene is TRBD1 (5 bases). CDR3 sequence (DNA): TGTGCCAGTAGTATGGGGCCGAGGCAGCCCCAGCATTTT. It encodes CASSMGPRQPQHF.